Shown below are 19 T cell receptor beta chains from a single sample sequenced in a study of T cells in Graves' hyperthyroidism and ophthalmopathy. RNA transcripts served as the template for amplifying TCR beta CDR3 regions. A set of HTBI primers served as the primers for a first-round RT-PCR of the TCR CDR3. From the multiplex PCR reads, TCRdb called clonotypes with MiXCR, one entry per CDR3 protein. This sample has around 720,000 distinct CDR3 sequences; approximately 40% occur once, and the top ten carry more than 25%. Material for sequencing was blood. Every receptor here comes from a woman in her forties with Graves' hyperthyroidism.

V and J are TRBV24-1 and TRBJ1-2; D is ambiguous. There are 13 residues in the CDR3. V was clipped by 1 base and J by 5 bases, with 7 bases between them. Germline CDR1 KGHDR, CDR2 SFDVKD. The CDR3 nucleotides are TGTGCCACCAGTGATTTTGCCGGGTATGGCTACACCTTC. It yields the protein CATSDFAGYGYTF.

The CDR3: CASSLGFGGSSGNTIYF. CDR3 nucleotide sequence: TGTGCCAGCAGCTTAGGGTTCGGCGGAAGCTCTGGAAACACCATATATTTT. V is TRBV11-2 and J is TRBJ1-3; D not certain. V was cut by 1 base and J by 0 bases, with 13 bases left in between. This CDR3 is built from 17 residues. CDR1 is SGHAT and CDR2 is FQNNGV in the germline V gene. The entire variable domain, with the rest obtained from reference TRBV11-2 and TRBJ1-3, is as follows: EAGVAQSPRYKIIEKRQSVAFWCNPISGHATLYWYQQILGQGPKLLIQFQNNGVVDDSQLPKDRFSAERLKGVDSTLKIQPAKLEDSAVYLCASSLGFGGSSGNTIYFGEGSWLTVV.

V usage is TRBV6-1 and J usage is TRBJ2-3; 11 bases line up with TRBD2. Germline CDR1 is MNHNS and CDR2 is SASEGT. V lost 8 bases and J lost 5; bases outside the gene matches: 6. The CDR3 covers 14 residues. This CDR3 is CASVDSGGEDTQYF. The CDR3, as DNA: TGTGCCAGCGTCGATAGCGGGGGGGAAGATACGCAGTATTTT.

This chain joins TRBV24-1 and TRBJ1-1; TRBD1 aligns across 9 bases. From germline, CDR1 is KGHDR and CDR2 SFDVKD. V shed 3 bases and J 5 bases; nucleotides not matched to a gene: 6. The CDR3 contains 15 residues. The CDR3 DNA sequence: TGTGCCACCAGTGATCTGGGGACAGGGAAAACTGAAGCTTTCTTT. Protein product: CATSDLGTGKTEAFF.

As concerns this clonotype: A read error is possible here, since a much larger clone lies one base away. V gene TRBV7-3 combines with J gene TRBJ1-1, with no clear D. V lost 3 bases to trimming and J lost 0 bases, with 5 bases between them. Germline V gene lookup returns CDR1 SGHTA and CDR2 FQGTGA. The CDR3 is 13 amino acids. The CDR3 coding sequence is TGTGCCAGCAGCTTTGAGATGAACACTGAAGCTTTCTTT. It yields the protein CASSFEMNTEAFF.

This clonotype was seen repeatedly, ten times or more. The chain has TRBV5-5 and TRBJ2-7, with 7 bases matching TRBD2. This CDR3 contains 15 residues. Germline trimming cut 4 bases from V and 3 bases from J; bases unmatched to any gene: 10. Germline lookup yields CDR1 SGHKS and CDR2 YYEKEE (reference sequence). CDR3 coding DNA: TGTGCCAGCAGCCCGGGGGGACTGGAAAACTACGAGCAGTACTTC. It is translated as CASSPGGLENYEQYF. Using reference TRBV5-5 and TRBJ2-7 for the parts outside the CDR3, the full variable domain is DAGVTQSPTHLIKTRGQQVTLRCSPISGHKSVSWYQQVLGQGPQFIFQYYEKEERGRGNFPDRFSARQFPNYSSELNVNALLLGDSALYLCASSPGGLENYEQYFGPGTRLTVT.

The rearrangement joins TRBV2 to TRBJ2-7, with 7 bases fitting TRBD1. V lost 10 bases and J lost 7; bases outside the gene matches: 16. CDR1 and CDR2 from the germline V gene are SNHLY and FYNNEI. This CDR3 contains 14 residues. For the CDR3, the DNA is TGTGCCAACCGGTCGACAGGGAGCTACAATGAGCAGTACTTC. Amino acid sequence: CANRSTGSYNEQYF. Complete variable domain (other parts from reference TRBV2 and TRBJ2-7): EPEVTQTPSHQVTQMGQEVILRCVPISNHLYFYWYRQILGQKVEFLVSFYNNEISEKSEIFDDQFSVERPDGSNFTLKIRSTKLEDSAMYFCANRSTGSYNEQYFGPGTRLTVT.

This chain connects TRBV4-1 to TRBJ1-5; no firm D call. Germline V lookup: CDR1 MGHRA, CDR2 YSYEKL. The V end was cut by 0 bases, the J end by 3 bases, with 12 bases between. The CDR3 is made up of 16 amino acids. The DNA for the CDR3 is TGCGCCAGCAGCCAAGATTCGGGGAACGTCAATCAGCCCCAGCATTTT. Encoded protein: CASSQDSGNVNQPQHF.

There are a few counts of this clonotype. The V and J genes are TRBV12-5 and TRBJ1-1; D not resolved. CDR3 size: 14 residues. Germline V lookup: CDR1 LGHNT, CDR2 FRNRAP. The ends were cut back, 3 bases at V and 0 bases at J, with 8 bases in the middle. The CDR3 loop is CASGFQAMNTEAFF. In DNA, the CDR3 is TGTGCTAGTGGTTTCCAGGCAATGAACACTGAAGCTTTCTTT.

This clonotype was seen ten or more times. The chain is built from TRBV12-3 or TRBV12-4 and TRBJ2-5, with D possibly matching TRBD2 (6 bases). The CDR3 is made up of 12 amino acids. V was pared by 6 bases and J by 4 bases, with 9 bases between. Written as DNA, the CDR3 is TGTGCCAGCAGCCCAGCGGGAGAGACCCAGTACTTC. It is translated as CASSPAGETQYF.

This clonotype has only a few counts. The chain joins TRBV20-1 to TRBJ2-7; TRBD1 might be the D (7 bases). CDR3 length: 15 amino acids. Germline assignment: CDR1 DFQATT and CDR2 SNEGSKA (reference sequence). V was shortened by 0 bases and J by 2 bases, with 14 bases between the two germline ends. CDR3 bases: TGCAGTGCTAGAGATCCAGGGGGGCAGACCTACGAGCAGTACTTC. This codes for CSARDPGGQTYEQYF.

Concerning this clonotype: A read error may produce the germline difference seen at one junction end. The V and J genes are TRBV30 and TRBJ1-2; no clear D gene. This CDR3 has 11 residues. Germline V CDR1 and CDR2: GTSNPN, SVGIG (reference sequence). The CDR3 bases are TGTGCCTGGACCCCCCTCTCTGGCTACACCTTT. This encodes CAWTPLSGYTF.

For this clonotype: A junction boundary mismatches the germline segment, possibly from a read error. V gene TRBV6-5 combines with J gene TRBJ2-7, with 9 bases identical to TRBD1. In germline, CDR1 is MNHEY, CDR2 SVGAGI. CDR3 length: 15 amino acids. The chain's CDR3 is CASSQDRDRAYEQYF. For the CDR3, the DNA is TGCGCCAGCAGCCAAGATCGGGACAGGGCTTACGAGCAGTACTTC.

This clonotype was detected many times. CDR3: CASAERVGNLPYEQYF. Here the CDR3 DNA reads TGTGCCAGTGCGGAGAGGGTGGGGAATCTCCCCTACGAGCAGTACTTC. The rearrangement uses TRBV19 and TRBJ2-7; tentatively, D is TRBD2 (5 bases). The CDR3 runs to 16 residues. V shed 8 bases and J shed 2 bases, with 22 bases lying between them. Per germline, CDR1 LNHDA and CDR2 SQIVND (reference sequence).

The chain uses TRBV7-2 and TRBJ2-2, with TRBD2 matching 7 bases. Germline V gene sequence: CDR1 SGHTA, CDR2 FQGNSA. The CDR3 has 15 amino acids. V shed 2 bases and J 2 bases; nucleotides not matched to a gene: 2. The CDR3, as DNA: TGTGCCAGCAGCTTAAGCGGGGCCAACACCGGGGAGCTGTTTTTT. It yields the protein CASSLSGANTGELFF.

This clonotype was recorded at least ten times. This chain joins TRBV7-6 and TRBJ1-1; 9 bases line up with TRBD1. CDR3 size: 17 residues. Germline V gene data show CDR1 as SGHVS and CDR2 as FNYEAQ. Unmatched junction bases numbered 10, after V lost 4 bases and J lost 1 base. CDR3 sequence reads: CASSSKGTGYRNTEAFF. The CDR3 DNA follows: TGTGCCAGCAGCTCAAAAGGGACAGGGTACAGGAACACTGAAGCTTTCTTT.

The chain links TRBV4-3 to TRBJ2-7; the D call may be TRBD1 or TRBD2 (5 bases each). V shed 0 bases and J shed 0 bases, with 18 bases lying between them. From germline, CDR1 is LGHNA and CDR2 YSLEER. The CDR3 covers 18 residues. The CDR3 sequence: CASSQDQVGDATSYEQYF. The CDR3 DNA sequence: TGCGCCAGCAGCCAAGATCAAGTAGGGGACGCCACCTCCTACGAGCAGTACTTC.

This clonotype was detected many times. The CDR3 sequence: CASSAPGTYVGAFF. In DNA, the CDR3 is TGTGCCAGCAGCGCACCGGGGACCTACGTCGGGGCTTTCTTT. The rearrangement uses TRBV7-2 and TRBJ1-1; D might be TRBD1 (5 bases). V was shortened by 5 bases and J by 11 bases, with 21 bases between the two germline ends. CDR1 is SGHTA and CDR2 is FQGNSA in the germline V gene. This CDR3 region has 14 residues.

V and J are TRBV12-3 or TRBV12-4 and TRBJ1-2, with 7 bases lining up with TRBD1. The CDR3 is made up of 14 amino acids. The ends lost 2 bases at V and 8 bases at J; junction bases unmatched: 8. CDR3 sequence: CASSLSKGARGYTF. As DNA, the CDR3 is TGTGCCAGCAGTTTATCGAAGGGGGCTAGGGGCTACACCTTC.